This T cell receptor (beta chain) was sequenced for a study of blood T cell repertoires in COVID-19. For the study at large: Whether acute or convalescent, the COVID-19 samples came from the United States, Italy and Spain. PBMCs, B-cell-depleted T cells, or T cells were the source of the cDNA or gDNA that made up the material.

As processed by the authors: Counts of nucleated cells, estimated from reference gene primer amplification, were obtained. Profiled with immunoSEQ multiplex PCR; TCRdb holds only in-frame clones, not every one. That table supplies the V and J calls and clone size; D and trimming were determined from the DNA. Here the sample spans 65,000 to 95,000 clones, roughly 89% being singletons. Germline CDR1 is SEHNR and CDR2 is FQNEAQ (reference sequence). The ends were cut back, 3 bases at V and 2 bases at J, with 8 bases in the middle. CDR3 length equals 15 residues. The chain uses TRBV7-9 and TRBJ2-6; possibly TRBD1 for D (6 bases). The sample comprised peripheral blood. This sequence originates from a young man with acute or convalescent COVID-19. The CDR3 spells CASSLDRTGANVLTF. CDR3 nucleotide sequence: TGTGCCAGCAGCTTGGACAGAACTGGGGCCAACGTCCTGACTTTC.